This passage covers 26 T cell receptor beta chains from one sample sequenced in a study of shared clonotypes between healthy human individuals. The data were produced by immunoSEQ multiplex PCR, yet TCRdb's version contains in-frame clones alone and is incomplete. There are approximately 92,000 clones in the sample; approximately 63% occur only once, and roughly 50% lies in the top ten. Sequencing used memory CD8+ T cells sorted from blood. Subset specified: CD45RO+ cells pooled with CCR7-negative TemRA cells. The receptors stem from a man aged 25 to 40 in good health.

This clone has just one count. V gene TRBV7-9 combines with J gene TRBJ2-1; possible D gene TRBD1, 5 bases. In germline, CDR1 is SEHNR, CDR2 FQNEAQ (reference sequence). This CDR3 comprises 14 residues. The V and J ends lost 5 bases and 3 bases respectively, with 11 bases between them. CDR3 sequence reads: CASSPSQGYNEQFF. DNA for the CDR3: TGTGCCAGCAGCCCCAGTCAGGGCTACAATGAGCAGTTCTTC.

The table lists this clone with a few counts. The chain combines TRBV13 with TRBJ2-7, with 8 bases that match TRBD1. The CDR3 extends over 14 amino acids. With 5 bases clipped from V and 2 bases from J, the junction kept 5 bases outside the gene matches. CDR1 is PRHDT and CDR2 is FYEKMQ in the germline V gene (reference sequence). CDR3 in DNA: TGTGCCAGCAGCCCGAGGACAGGGACCTACGAGCAGTACTTC. It specifies CASSPRTGTYEQYF.

The chain recombines TRBV5-4 with TRBJ2-7; 11 positions match TRBD2. The CDR3 totals 15 residues. Germline trimming cut 5 bases from V and 3 bases from J; bases unmatched to any gene: 7. Germline CDR1 is SGHNT and CDR2 is YYREEE (reference sequence). The CDR3 nucleotides read TGTGCCAGCAGTTCTGGGACTAGCGGAAACTACGAGCAGTACTTC. This codes for CASSSGTSGNYEQYF.

The J gene is TRBJ2-3, the V gene TRBV7-2; possibly TRBD2 for D (5 bases). Germline lookup yields CDR1 SGHTA and CDR2 FQGNSA. The CDR3 spans 13 residues. Trimming took 5 bases from V and 12 from J, leaving 18 bases between them. The CDR3: CASSTTHLGLQYF. CDR3 bases: TGTGCCAGCAGCACGACCCACCTAGGACTTCAGTATTTT.

Here the CDR3 reads CASSLSSGQGAYEQYF. Here the CDR3 DNA reads TGTGCCAGCAGTTTATCATCGGGACAGGGTGCCTACGAGCAGTACTTC. The chain employs TRBV28 and TRBJ2-7; 9 positions match TRBD1. Germline trimming cut 1 base from V and 2 bases from J; bases unmatched to any gene: 6. The CDR3 length is 16 residues. Looked up from germline, CDR1 is MDHEN and CDR2 is SYDVKM.

This chain connects TRBV29-1 to TRBJ2-7; 12 nucleotides align to TRBD2. The CDR3 runs to 14 residues. V shed 1 base, J shed 6 bases, and the junction held 4 bases outside the gene matches. CDR1 is SQVTM, CDR2 ANQGSEA, per germline. CDR3: CSVEGLAGEFEQYF. Here the CDR3 DNA reads TGCAGCGTTGAAGGACTAGCGGGAGAATTCGAGCAGTACTTC.

This clone was seen repeatedly, ten times or more. The chain has TRBV6-1 and TRBJ2-3; 9 bases align to TRBD2. The CDR3 is made up of 15 amino acids. Germline V gene data show CDR1 as MNHNS and CDR2 as SASEGT. J was trimmed by 4 bases and V by 5 bases; bases with no gene match: 7. DNA for the CDR3: TGTGCCAGCAGTATACAGGTAGCGGGAGCAGATACGCAGTATTTT. This translates into CASSIQVAGADTQYF.

The genes are TRBV5-4 and TRBJ2-2; no definite D call. V lost 3 bases and J lost 1, with 13 bases in between. Germline values: CDR1 SGHNT, CDR2 YYREEE (reference sequence). The CDR3 runs to 16 residues. CDR3 amino acids: CASSSDRMKNTGELFF. The CDR3 bases are TGTGCCAGCAGCTCAGACCGGATGAAGAACACCGGGGAGCTGTTTTTT.

The rearrangement uses TRBV18 and TRBJ2-1; D possibly corresponds to TRBD1 (5 bases). The CDR3 is 12 residues long. Trimming took 6 bases from V and 5 from J, leaving 8 bases between them. The germline gives CDR1 KGHSH, CDR2 LQKENI. In DNA form, the CDR3 reads TGTGCCAGCTCTTCAGGGAACAATGAGCAGTTCTTC. As protein: CASSSGNNEQFF.

This clone was picked up many times. The V and J genes are TRBV6-6 and TRBJ1-4, with TRBD1 identical over 7 bases. The CDR3 covers 15 residues. V lost 8 bases and J lost 2; bases outside the gene matches: 8. CDR1 and CDR2 (germline): MNHNY, SVGAGI (reference sequence). The CDR3 nucleotides are TGTGCCAGCCTGCAGGGACAGACGACTAATGAAAAACTGTTTTTT. This gives the protein CASLQGQTTNEKLFF.

The rearrangement links TRBV5-4 to TRBJ2-3, with 7 nucleotides matching TRBD2. CDR3 size: 16 residues. V shed 2 bases, J shed 2 bases, and the junction held 8 bases outside the gene matches. Germline V gene data show CDR1 as SGHNT and CDR2 as YYREEE (reference sequence). The CDR3 loop reads CASSLGAGTDTDTQYF. The CDR3 DNA reads TGTGCCAGCAGCTTAGGAGCGGGGACGGACACAGATACGCAGTATTTT. The full variable domain, its missing parts supplied by reference TRBV5-4 and TRBJ2-3, is ETGVTQSPTHLIKTRGQQVTLRCSSQSGHNTVSWYQQALGQGPQFIFQYYREEENGRGNFPPRFSGLQFPNYSSELNVNALELDDSALYLCASSLGAGTDTDTQYFGPGTRLTVL.

This clone is a singleton in its sample. A far larger clone is a single base away, which makes a read error likely. This chain links TRBV7-9 with TRBJ1-2; tentatively, D is TRBD1 (5 bases). The germline gives CDR1 SEHNR, CDR2 FQNEAQ (reference sequence). The CDR3 runs to 17 residues. V was trimmed by 3 bases and J by 1 base, leaving 18 bases between them. This CDR3 reads CASSFLSRQLRNYGYTF. DNA for the CDR3: TGTGCCAGCAGCTTCCTCTCTAGACAGCTCCGTAACTATGGCTACACCTTC.

The J gene is TRBJ2-1, the V gene TRBV4-3; no firm D call. Trimming took 4 bases from V and 0 from J, leaving 10 bases between them. The CDR3 runs 15 residues. Germline V CDR1 and CDR2: LGHNA, YSLEER. The CDR3 region is CASSLERSSYNEQFF. The CDR3 DNA reads as TGCGCCAGCAGCCTTGAGAGGAGCTCCTACAATGAGCAGTTCTTC.

V is TRBV5-5 and J is TRBJ1-1; weak D call: TRBD1 (5 bases). V lost 5 bases and J 4 bases, leaving 12 bases between the germline ends. CDR1 is SGHKS, CDR2 YYEKEE, per germline (reference sequence). The CDR3 contains 13 residues. The CDR3 spells CASRGWGVTEAFF. DNA of the CDR3: TGTGCCAGCAGGGGTTGGGGGGTCACTGAAGCTTTCTTT.

In its sample, this clone was seen once. This chain uses TRBV6-5 with TRBJ1-1, with a weak D call TRBD1 (5 bases). From germline, CDR1 is MNHEY and CDR2 SVGAGI. V lost 6 bases, J lost 9 bases, and 11 bases lay in between. There are 11 residues in the CDR3. DNA of the CDR3: TGTGCCAGCAGGGAGGGGTCCAAAGCTTTCTTT. Translated, it gives CASREGSKAFF.

The rearrangement uses TRBV29-1 and TRBJ2-3; maybe TRBD1 (6 bases). The CDR3 is 16 amino acids. V lost 3 bases and J lost 0, with 16 bases in between. The germline gives CDR1 SQVTM, CDR2 ANQGSEA. CDR3 sequence (DNA): TGCAGCGTTGACTGGGGGCGACCGGCTAGCACAGATACGCAGTATTTT. Amino acids: CSVDWGRPASTDTQYF.

The chain is built from TRBV11-2 and TRBJ2-1, with TRBD2 matching over 10 bases. In germline, CDR1 is SGHAT, CDR2 FQNNGV. There are 14 residues in the CDR3. V trimming: 7 bases; J trimming: 8 bases; junction bases outside the gene matches: 8. The CDR3 loop reads CASTPGLAIHEQFF. For the CDR3, the DNA is TGTGCCAGCACCCCGGGACTAGCGATCCATGAGCAGTTCTTC.

The V call is TRBV25-1, the J call TRBJ2-1; D is ambiguous. The V end lost 10 bases, the J end lost 4 bases, and 14 bases lay between the germline ends. The CDR3 is 13 residues long. From germline, CDR1 is MGHDK and CDR2 SYGVNS. The CDR3 region has the DNA TGTGCCACCACCCTGGACCTGTACAATGAGCAGTTCTTC. Its protein is CATTLDLYNEQFF.

This chain links TRBV4-3 with TRBJ2-7; the D gene is possibly TRBD1 (5 bases). Trimming left V 0 bases short and J 0 bases short, with 12 bases between. Looked up from germline, CDR1 is LGHNA and CDR2 is YSLEER. The CDR3 has 16 amino acids. The chain's CDR3 is CASSQDVTGLSYEQYF. CDR3 nucleotides: TGCGCCAGCAGCCAAGATGTAACAGGCCTCTCCTACGAGCAGTACTTC.

This clone was seen more than once but under ten times. CDR3 amino acids: CASKGTKQYF. CDR3 sequence (DNA): TGTGCCAGTAAGGGAACAAAGCAGTACTTC. This chain links TRBV19 with TRBJ2-7; D gene ambiguous. The CDR3 runs 10 residues. Trimming stripped 7 bases from V and 8 bases from J, with 9 bases between. Germline-derived CDR1 and CDR2 are LNHDA and SQIVND (reference sequence).

This clone was seen at least ten times. The chain uses TRBV6-5 and TRBJ2-1, with 10 bases lining up with TRBD2. The CDR3 length is 13 residues. With 8 bases clipped from V and 10 bases from J, the junction kept 8 bases outside the gene matches. CDR1 is MNHEY and CDR2 is SVGAGI in the germline V gene. CDR3 amino acids: CASGLAGANEQFF. The DNA of the CDR3 is TGTGCCAGCGGGCTAGCGGGGGCGAACGAGCAGTTCTTC.

The chain couples TRBV19 to TRBJ2-1; no firm D call. Per the germline V gene, CDR1 is LNHDA and CDR2 is SQIVND (reference sequence). V lost 5 bases, J lost 0 bases, and 8 bases lay in between. The length of the CDR3 is 14 residues. In DNA form, the CDR3 reads TGTGCCAGTAGTCCGCTCAACTCCTACAATGAGCAGTTCTTC. Its translation is CASSPLNSYNEQFF.

This clone was counted at least ten times. This chain links TRBV9 with TRBJ1-2; tentatively, D is TRBD1 (6 bases). The length of the CDR3 is 14 residues. V lost 0 bases to trimming and J lost 8 bases, with 14 bases between them. Germline CDR1 and CDR2: SGDLS and YYNGEE. CDR3 DNA sequence: TGTGCCAGCAGCGTAGATGGGGGGCGCAAGGGCTACACCTTC. Amino acids: CASSVDGGRKGYTF.

The V call is TRBV11-2, the J call TRBJ2-7, with 7 bases aligning to TRBD1. In germline, CDR1 is SGHAT, CDR2 FQNNGV. The junction had 8 bases not matched to a gene; V was cut back by 5 bases and J by 4 bases. CDR3 length equals 14 residues. This CDR3 is CASSPWGQTYEQYF. The DNA of the CDR3 is TGTGCCAGCAGCCCATGGGGACAGACGTACGAGCAGTACTTC.

This chain uses TRBV28 with TRBJ2-3; 10 bases align to TRBD1. After removal of 6 bases from V and 6 bases from J, the junction contained 6 bases not matched to a gene. The CDR3 runs to 14 residues. CDR1 and CDR2 (germline): MDHEN, SYDVKM. In nucleotides, the CDR3 is TGTGCCAGCAGAAACGGACAGGGGGGGGATACGCAGTATTTT. Translated: CASRNGQGGDTQYF.

The chain joins TRBV11-2 to TRBJ2-1; 12 nucleotides agree with TRBD2. The length of the CDR3 is 17 residues. The trim removed 5 bases at V and 7 bases at J, leaving 12 bases unmatched. Germline CDR1 SGHAT, CDR2 FQNNGV. CDR3 region: CASSLFLASGRGNEQFF. The CDR3 coding sequence is TGTGCCAGCAGCCTCTTCCTCGCTAGCGGGAGGGGGAATGAGCAGTTCTTC. Filled out from reference TRBV11-2 and TRBJ2-1, the complete variable domain reads EAGVAQSPRYKIIEKRQSVAFWCNPISGHATLYWYQQILGQGPKLLIQFQNNGVVDDSQLPKDRFSAERLKGVDSTLKIQPAKLEDSAVYLCASSLFLASGRGNEQFFGPGTRLTVL.